This TCR beta chain appears in the sequencing data of a study of a mutant IDH1 vaccine in newly diagnosed glioma. About the study: Among treated patients, approximately 62% were male and approximately 40% female, and mean age was approximately 40 years.

Repertoires were generated with immunoSEQ multiplex PCR, while TCRdb's copy carries only in-frame clones and drops some. Of 40,000 or so clones in the sample, 65% to 90% were seen once. Germline V gives CDR1 SGHTA, CDR2 FQGNSA. Trimming removed 5 bases from V and 0 bases from J, with 17 bases in between. There are 17 residues in the CDR3. Time point described: week 47, end of study. Every vaccination contained 300 ug of the mutant IDH1 20-mer peptide and was paired with topical imiquimod. To note about this clone: Its antigen is undetermined.

Sequenced here: PBMCs, sampled from a glioma patient whose treatment included an IDH1 peptide vaccine. The TCR comes from a man aged 18 to 29 with glioma. Some clones in this sample may be carry-over from other donors' samples. This sequence joins TRBV7-2 and TRBJ2-1, with D possibly being TRBD1 (6 bases). CDR3 sequence: CASSQTGWKSSYNEQFF. CDR3 nucleotide sequence: TGTGCCAGCAGCCAAACAGGGTGGAAAAGCTCCTACAATGAGCAGTTCTTC.